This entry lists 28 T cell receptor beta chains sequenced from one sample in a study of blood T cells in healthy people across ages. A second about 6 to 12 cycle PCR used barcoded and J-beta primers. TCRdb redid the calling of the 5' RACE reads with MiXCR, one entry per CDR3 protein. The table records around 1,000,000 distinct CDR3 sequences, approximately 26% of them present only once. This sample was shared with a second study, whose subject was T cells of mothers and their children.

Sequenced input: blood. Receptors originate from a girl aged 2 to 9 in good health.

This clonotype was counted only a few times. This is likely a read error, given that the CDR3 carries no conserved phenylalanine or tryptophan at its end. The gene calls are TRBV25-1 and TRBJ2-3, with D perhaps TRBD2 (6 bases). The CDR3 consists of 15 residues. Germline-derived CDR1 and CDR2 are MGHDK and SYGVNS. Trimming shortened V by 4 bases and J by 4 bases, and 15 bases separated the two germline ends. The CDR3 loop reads CASSGVGEVPDTQYL. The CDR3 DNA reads TGTGCCAGCAGTGGAGTCGGGGAGGTCCCAGATACGCAGTATCTT.

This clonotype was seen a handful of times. CDR3 region: CASVGQGGNEQFF. The CDR3 nucleotides are TGTGCCAGCGTAGGACAGGGGGGGAATGAGCAGTTCTTC. The chain couples TRBV27 to TRBJ2-1; 10 nucleotides agree with TRBD1. Germline CDR1 MNHEY, CDR2 SMNVEV (reference sequence). Trimming cost V 8 bases and J 7 bases; bases outside gene matches: 5. This CDR3 is built from 13 residues.

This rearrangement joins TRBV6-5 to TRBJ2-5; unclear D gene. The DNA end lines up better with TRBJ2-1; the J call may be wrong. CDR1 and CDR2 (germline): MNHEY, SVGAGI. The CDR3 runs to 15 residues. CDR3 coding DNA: TGTGCCAGCAGTTACTCCGGACCCCGGACGAATGAGCAGTTCTTC. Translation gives CASSYSGPRTNEQFF.

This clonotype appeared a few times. CDR3 DNA: TGCAGCGTTGTGAGCGGCTCCTACGAGCAGTACTTC. Translated: CSVVSGSYEQYF. The chain links TRBV29-1 to TRBJ2-7; D is possibly TRBD2 (5 bases). Trimming left V 4 bases short and J 0 bases short, with 7 bases between. This CDR3 has 12 residues. The germline V gene encodes CDR1 SQVTM and CDR2 ANQGSEA.

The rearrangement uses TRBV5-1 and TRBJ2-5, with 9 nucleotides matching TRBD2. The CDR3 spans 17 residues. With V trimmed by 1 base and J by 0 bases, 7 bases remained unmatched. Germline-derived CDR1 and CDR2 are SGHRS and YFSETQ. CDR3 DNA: TGCGCCAGCAGCTTGAAAGCGGGGGGTGCGGACCAAGAGACCCAGTACTTC. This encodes CASSLKAGGADQETQYF.

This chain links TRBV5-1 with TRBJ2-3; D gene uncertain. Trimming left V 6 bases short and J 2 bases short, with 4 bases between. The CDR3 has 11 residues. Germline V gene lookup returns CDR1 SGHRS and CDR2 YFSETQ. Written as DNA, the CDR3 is TGCGCCAGCAAGAACACAGATACGCAGTATTTT. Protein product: CASKNTDTQYF.

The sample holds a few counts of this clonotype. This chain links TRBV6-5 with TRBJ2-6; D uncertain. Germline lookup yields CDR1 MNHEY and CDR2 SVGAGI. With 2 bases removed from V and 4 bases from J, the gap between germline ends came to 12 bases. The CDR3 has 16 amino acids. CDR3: CASSYGLFIGANVLTF. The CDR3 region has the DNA TGTGCCAGCAGTTACGGCCTCTTTATAGGGGCCAACGTCCTGACTTTC.

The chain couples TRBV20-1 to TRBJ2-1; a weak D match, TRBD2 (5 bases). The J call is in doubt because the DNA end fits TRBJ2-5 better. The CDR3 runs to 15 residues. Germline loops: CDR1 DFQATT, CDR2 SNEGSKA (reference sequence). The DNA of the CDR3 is TGCAGTGCTGAACCTACTAGAAGAACCTCGGAGACCCAGTACTTC. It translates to CSAEPTRRTSETQYF.

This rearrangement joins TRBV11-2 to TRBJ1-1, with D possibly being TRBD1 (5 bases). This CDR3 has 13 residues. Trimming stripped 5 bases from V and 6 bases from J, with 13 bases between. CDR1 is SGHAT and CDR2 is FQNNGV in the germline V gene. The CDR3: CASSRGTLSEAFF. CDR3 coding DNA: TGTGCCAGCAGCCGTGGGACTTTATCTGAAGCTTTCTTT.

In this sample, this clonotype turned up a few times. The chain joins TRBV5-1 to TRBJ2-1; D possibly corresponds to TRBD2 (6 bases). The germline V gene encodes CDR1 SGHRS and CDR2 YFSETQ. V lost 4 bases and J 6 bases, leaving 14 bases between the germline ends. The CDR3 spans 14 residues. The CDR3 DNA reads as TGCGCCAGCAGCCCCGAAGCGGGTCCCAATGAGCAGTTCTTC. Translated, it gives CASSPEAGPNEQFF. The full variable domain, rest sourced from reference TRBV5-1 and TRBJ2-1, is KAGVTQTPRYLIKTRGQQVTLSCSPISGHRSVSWYQQTPGQGLQFLFEYFSETQRNKGNFPGRFSGRQFSNSRSEMNVSTLELGDSALYLCASSPEAGPNEQFFGPGTRLTVL.

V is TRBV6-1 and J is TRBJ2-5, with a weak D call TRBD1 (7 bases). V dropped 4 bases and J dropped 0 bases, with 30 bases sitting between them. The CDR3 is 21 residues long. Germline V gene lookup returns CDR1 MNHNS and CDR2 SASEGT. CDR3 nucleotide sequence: TGTGCCAGCAGTGCCCGACTGACGGGACAGCTCCCGAGCGGGCACCAAGAGACCCAGTACTTC. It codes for CASSARLTGQLPSGHQETQYF.

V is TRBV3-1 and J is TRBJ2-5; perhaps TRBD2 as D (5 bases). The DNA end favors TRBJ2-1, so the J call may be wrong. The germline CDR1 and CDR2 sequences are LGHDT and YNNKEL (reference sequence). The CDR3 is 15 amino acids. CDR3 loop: CASSPGWGAYNEQFF. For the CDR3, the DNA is TGTGCCAGCAGCCCCGGGTGGGGAGCTTACAATGAGCAGTTCTTC.

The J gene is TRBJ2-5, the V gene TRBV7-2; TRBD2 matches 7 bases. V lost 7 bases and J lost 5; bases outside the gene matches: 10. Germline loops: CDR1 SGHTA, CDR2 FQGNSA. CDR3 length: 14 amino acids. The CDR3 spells CASITCRGDETQYF. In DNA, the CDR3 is TGTGCCAGCATCACCTGCCGGGGGGACGAGACCCAGTACTTC.

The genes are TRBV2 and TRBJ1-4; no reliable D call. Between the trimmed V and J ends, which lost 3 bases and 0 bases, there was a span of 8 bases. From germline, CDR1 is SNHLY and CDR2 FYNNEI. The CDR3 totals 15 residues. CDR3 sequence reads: CASSEDPPTNEKLFF. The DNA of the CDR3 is TGTGCCAGCAGTGAGGATCCTCCAACTAATGAAAAACTGTTTTTT.

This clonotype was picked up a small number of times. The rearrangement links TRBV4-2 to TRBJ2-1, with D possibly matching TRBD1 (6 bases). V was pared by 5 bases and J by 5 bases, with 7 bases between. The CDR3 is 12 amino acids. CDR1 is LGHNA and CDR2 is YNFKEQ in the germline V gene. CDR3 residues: CASSYRDNEQFF. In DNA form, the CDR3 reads TGTGCCAGCAGCTACAGGGACAATGAGCAGTTCTTC.

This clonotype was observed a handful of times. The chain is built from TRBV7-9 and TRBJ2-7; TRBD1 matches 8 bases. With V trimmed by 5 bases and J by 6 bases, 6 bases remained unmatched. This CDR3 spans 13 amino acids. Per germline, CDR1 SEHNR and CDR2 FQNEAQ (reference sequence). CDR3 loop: CASSPRTGTEQYF. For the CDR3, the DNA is TGTGCCAGCAGCCCAAGGACAGGGACCGAGCAGTACTTC.

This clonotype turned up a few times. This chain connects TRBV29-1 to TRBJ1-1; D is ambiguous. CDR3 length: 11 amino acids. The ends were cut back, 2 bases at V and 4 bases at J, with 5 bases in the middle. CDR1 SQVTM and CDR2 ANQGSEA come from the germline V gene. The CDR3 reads CSVERATEAFF. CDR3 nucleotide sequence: TGCAGCGTTGAAAGGGCCACTGAAGCTTTCTTT.

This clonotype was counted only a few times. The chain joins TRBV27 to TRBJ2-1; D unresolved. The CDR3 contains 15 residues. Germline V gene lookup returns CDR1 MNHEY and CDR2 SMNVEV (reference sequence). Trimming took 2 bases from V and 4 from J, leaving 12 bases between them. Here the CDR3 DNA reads TGTGCCAGCAGTTTAGGACGGGCCGCGTACAATGAGCAGTTCTTC. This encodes CASSLGRAAYNEQFF.

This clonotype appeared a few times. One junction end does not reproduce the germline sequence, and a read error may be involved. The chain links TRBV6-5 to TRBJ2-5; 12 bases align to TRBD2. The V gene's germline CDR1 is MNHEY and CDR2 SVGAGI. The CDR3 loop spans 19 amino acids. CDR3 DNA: TGTACCAGCAGTTACCCCGGACTAGCGGGACTTAAACGAAAAGAGACCCAGTACTTC. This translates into CTSSYPGLAGLKRKETQYF.

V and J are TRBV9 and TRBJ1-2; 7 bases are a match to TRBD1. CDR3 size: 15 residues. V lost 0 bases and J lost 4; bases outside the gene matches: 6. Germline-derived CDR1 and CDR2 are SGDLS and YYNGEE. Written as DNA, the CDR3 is TGTGCCAGCAGCGTAGAGTTAGGGGGCGGCTATGGCTACACCTTC. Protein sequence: CASSVELGGGYGYTF. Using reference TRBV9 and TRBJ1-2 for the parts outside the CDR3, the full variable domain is DSGVTQTPKHLITATGQRVTLRCSPRSGDLSVYWYQQSLDQGLQFLIQYYNGEERAKGNILERFSAQQFPDLHSELNLSSLELGDSALYFCASSVELGGGYGYTFGSGTRLTVV.

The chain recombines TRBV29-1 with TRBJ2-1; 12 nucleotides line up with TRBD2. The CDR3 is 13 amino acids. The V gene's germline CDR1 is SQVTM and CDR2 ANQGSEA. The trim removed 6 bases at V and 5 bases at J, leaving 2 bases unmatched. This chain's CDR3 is CSVTSGGNNEQFF. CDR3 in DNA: TGCAGCGTAACTAGCGGGGGGAACAATGAGCAGTTCTTC.

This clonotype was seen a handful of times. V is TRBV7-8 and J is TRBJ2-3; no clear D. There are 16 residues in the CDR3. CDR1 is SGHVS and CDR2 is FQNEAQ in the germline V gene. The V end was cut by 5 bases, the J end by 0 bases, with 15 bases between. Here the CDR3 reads CASSPRLRGSTDTQYF. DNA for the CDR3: TGTGCCAGCAGCCCGCGACTGCGAGGTAGCACAGATACGCAGTATTTT.

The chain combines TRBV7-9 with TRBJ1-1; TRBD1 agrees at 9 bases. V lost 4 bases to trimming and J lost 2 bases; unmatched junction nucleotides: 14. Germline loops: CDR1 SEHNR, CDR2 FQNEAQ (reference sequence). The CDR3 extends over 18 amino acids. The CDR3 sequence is CASSSSSGTGLFNTEAFF. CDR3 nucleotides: TGTGCCAGCAGCTCCTCCTCCGGGACAGGGCTATTTAACACTGAAGCTTTCTTT.

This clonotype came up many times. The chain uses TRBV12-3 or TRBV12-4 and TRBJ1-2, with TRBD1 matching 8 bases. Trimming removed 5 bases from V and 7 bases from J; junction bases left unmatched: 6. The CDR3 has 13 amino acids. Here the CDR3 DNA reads TGTGCCAGCAGTCCCGCAGGGGGCGGTGGCTACACCTTC. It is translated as CASSPAGGGGYTF.

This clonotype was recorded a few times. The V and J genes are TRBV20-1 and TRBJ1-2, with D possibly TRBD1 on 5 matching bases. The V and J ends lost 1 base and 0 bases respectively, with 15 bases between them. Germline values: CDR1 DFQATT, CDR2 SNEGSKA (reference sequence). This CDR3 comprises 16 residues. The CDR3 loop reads CSARVSVGGSNYGYTF. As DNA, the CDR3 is TGCAGTGCTAGAGTATCTGTCGGGGGATCTAACTATGGCTACACCTTC.

As DNA, the CDR3 is TGTGCCAGCAGCCCCGGACTCGAAGCGGGAGCGCCTACGCAGTATTTT. Its translation: CASSPGLEAGAPTQYF. This sequence joins TRBV5-4 and TRBJ2-3, with 8 bases lining up with TRBD2. CDR3 length: 16 residues. Trimming at V came to 4 bases and at J to 8 bases, leaving 15 bases not matched to a gene. Germline-derived CDR1 and CDR2 are SGHNT and YYREEE (reference sequence).

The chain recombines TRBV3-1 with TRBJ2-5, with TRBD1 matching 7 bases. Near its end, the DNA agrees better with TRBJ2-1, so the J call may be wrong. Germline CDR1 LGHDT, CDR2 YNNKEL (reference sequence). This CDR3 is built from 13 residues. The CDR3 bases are TGTGCCAGCAGCCAAAACACAGGGGTCGAGCAGTTCTTC. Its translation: CASSQNTGVEQFF.

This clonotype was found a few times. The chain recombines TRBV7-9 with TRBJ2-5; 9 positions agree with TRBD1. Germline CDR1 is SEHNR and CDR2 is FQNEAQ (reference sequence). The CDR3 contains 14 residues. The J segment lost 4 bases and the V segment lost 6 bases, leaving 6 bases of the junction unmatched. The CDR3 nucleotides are TGTGCCAGCAGAGAAACAGGGGGCACAGAGACCCAGTACTTC. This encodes CASRETGGTETQYF.